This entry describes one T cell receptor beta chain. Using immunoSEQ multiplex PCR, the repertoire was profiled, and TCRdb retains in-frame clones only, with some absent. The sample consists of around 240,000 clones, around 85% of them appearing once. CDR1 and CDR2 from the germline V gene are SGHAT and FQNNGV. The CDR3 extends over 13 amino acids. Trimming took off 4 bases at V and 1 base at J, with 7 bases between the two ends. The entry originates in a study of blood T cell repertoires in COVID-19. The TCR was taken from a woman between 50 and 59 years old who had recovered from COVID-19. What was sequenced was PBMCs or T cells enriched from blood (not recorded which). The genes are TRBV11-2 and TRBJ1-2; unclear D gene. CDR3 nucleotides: TGTGCCAGCAGCTCACAGATTAACTATGGCTACACCTTC. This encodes CASSSQINYGYTF.